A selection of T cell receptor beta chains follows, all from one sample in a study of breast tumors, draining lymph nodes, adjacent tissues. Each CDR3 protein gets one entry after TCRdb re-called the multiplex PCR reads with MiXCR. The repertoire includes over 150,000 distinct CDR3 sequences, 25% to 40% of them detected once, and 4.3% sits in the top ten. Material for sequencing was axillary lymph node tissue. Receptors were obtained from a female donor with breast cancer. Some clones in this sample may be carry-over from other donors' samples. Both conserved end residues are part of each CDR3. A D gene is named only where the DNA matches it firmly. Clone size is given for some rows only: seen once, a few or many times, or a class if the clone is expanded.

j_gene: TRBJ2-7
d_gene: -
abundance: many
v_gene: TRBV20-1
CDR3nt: TGCAGTACAGTGCTAACCGGGGGCGTGCAGTACTTC
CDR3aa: CSTVLTGGVQYF

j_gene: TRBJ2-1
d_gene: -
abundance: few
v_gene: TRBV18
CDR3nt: TGTGCCAGCTCACCAAAACAGTCCCGCGCCAATGAGCAGTTCTTC
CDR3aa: CASSPKQSRANEQFF

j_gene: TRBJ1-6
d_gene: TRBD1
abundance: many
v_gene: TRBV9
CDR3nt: TGTGCCAGCAGCGAGAGGGGGGACAGGGTTCGCTCACCCCTCCACTTT
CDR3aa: CASSERGDRVRSPLHF

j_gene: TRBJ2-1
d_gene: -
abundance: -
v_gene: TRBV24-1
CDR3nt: TGTGCCAACCGAGGGAACAATGAGCAGTTCTTC
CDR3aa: CANRGNNEQFF

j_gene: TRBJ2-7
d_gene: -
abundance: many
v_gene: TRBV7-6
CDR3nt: TGTGCCAGCAGCTTAGCCTGGCTAGCTAGCCTCATTTCCTACGAGCAGTACTTC
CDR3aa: CASSLAWLASLISYEQYF

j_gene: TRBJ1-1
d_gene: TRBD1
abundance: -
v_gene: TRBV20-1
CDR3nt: TGCAGTCCCTCCAGGGGGCGAGGTGGCCGCGAAGCTTTCTTT
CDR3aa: CSPSRGRGGREAFF

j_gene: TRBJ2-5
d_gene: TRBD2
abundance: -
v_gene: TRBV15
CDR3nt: TGTGCCACCAGCTCATGGACTAGCGGGAGCGAGACCCAGTACTTC
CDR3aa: CATSSWTSGSETQYF

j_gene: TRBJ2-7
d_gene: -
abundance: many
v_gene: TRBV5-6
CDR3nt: TGTGCCAGCAGAGTAGCTAGCTCCTACGAGCAGTACTTC
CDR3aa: CASRVASSYEQYF

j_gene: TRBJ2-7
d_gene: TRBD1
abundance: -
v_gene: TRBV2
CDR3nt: TGTGCCAGCAGTGGGGCAGGGGGCTACTCCTCCTACGAGCAGTACTTC
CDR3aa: CASSGAGGYSSYEQYF

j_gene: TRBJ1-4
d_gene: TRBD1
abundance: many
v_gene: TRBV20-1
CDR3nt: TGCAGTGCTAGAGAGGACAGGGGATACGAAAAACTGTTTTTT
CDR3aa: CSAREDRGYEKLFF

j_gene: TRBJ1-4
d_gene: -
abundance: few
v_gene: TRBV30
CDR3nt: TGTGCCTGGAGGGGTCAAGACTCCGCGGAAAAACTGTTTTTT
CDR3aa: CAWRGQDSAEKLFF

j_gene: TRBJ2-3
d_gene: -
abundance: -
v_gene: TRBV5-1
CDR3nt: TGCGCCAGCAGCTTGGACGGGGACTCCGTCACAGATACGCAGTATTTT
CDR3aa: CASSLDGDSVTDTQYF

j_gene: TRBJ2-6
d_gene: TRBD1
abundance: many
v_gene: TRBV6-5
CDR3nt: TGTGCCAGCAGTTCCTACAGGGGCGCGATGGTAGGGGCCAACGTCCTGACTTTC
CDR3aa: CASSSYRGAMVGANVLTF

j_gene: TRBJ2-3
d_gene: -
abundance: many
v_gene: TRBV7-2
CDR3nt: TGTGCCAGCAGCCGTAGGGTTGGAGGAGATACGCAGTATTTT
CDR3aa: CASSRRVGGDTQYF

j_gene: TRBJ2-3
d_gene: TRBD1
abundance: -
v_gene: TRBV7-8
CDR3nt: TGTGCCAGCAGCTTCGGACAGGGGTTCGCAGATACGCAGTATTTT
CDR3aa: CASSFGQGFADTQYF

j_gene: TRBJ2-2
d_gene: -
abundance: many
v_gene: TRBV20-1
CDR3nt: TGCAGTGCCCACGGGGGCAGGGGTTCCCTTAACACCGGGGAGCTGTTTTTT
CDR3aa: CSAHGGRGSLNTGELFF

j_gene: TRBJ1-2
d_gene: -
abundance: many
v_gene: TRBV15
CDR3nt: TGTGCCACCAGCAGAGATGGGAGTGGCTACACCTTC
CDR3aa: CATSRDGSGYTF

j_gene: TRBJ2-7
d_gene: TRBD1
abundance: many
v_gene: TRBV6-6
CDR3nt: TGTGCCAGCAGTTATGGGAACGGACAGGGGTACGAGCAGTACTTC
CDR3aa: CASSYGNGQGYEQYF

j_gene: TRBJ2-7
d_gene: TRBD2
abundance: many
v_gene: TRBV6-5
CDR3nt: TGTGCCAGCAGTCCCTGGACTAGCGGGAGTTCGTACGAGCAGTACTTC
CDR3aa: CASSPWTSGSSYEQYF

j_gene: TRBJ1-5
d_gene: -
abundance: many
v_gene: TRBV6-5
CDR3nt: TGTGCCAGCACCAATCGACGGGGGCAGCCCCAGCATTTT
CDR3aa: CASTNRRGQPQHF

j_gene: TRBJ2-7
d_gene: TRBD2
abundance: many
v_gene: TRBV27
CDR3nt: TGTGCCAGCAGTCCAATAGCGGGAGGGGCCTACGAGCAGTACTTC
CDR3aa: CASSPIAGGAYEQYF

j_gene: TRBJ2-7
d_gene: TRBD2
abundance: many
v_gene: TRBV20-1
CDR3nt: TGCAGTGCCACCGGGACTAGCGGGGGCCCCTACGAGCAGTACTTC
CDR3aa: CSATGTSGGPYEQYF

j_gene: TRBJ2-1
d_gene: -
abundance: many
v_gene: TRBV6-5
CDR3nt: TGTGCCAGCAGTTACCCGCCTACCTGGGAGCAGTTCTTC
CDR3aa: CASSYPPTWEQFF